The T cell receptor beta chain under discussion was sequenced for a study of CD8 T cells in Susac syndrome. CD8+ and CD4+ T cells from blood underwent TCR beta sequencing, which was carried out in a high-throughput format. Trimming cost V 1 base and J 6 bases, with 10 bases left between them. The CDR3 consists of 13 residues. Germline lookup yields CDR1 MDHEN and CDR2 SYDVKM. It was with random hexamers that roughly 0.45 to 1 ug RNA was reverse transcribed. One entry per CDR3 protein results from TCRdb running MiXCR on the immunoSEQ multiplex PCR reads. The sample contains about 300,000 distinct CDR3 sequences, roughly 85% of which appear only once.

The chain is built from TRBV28 and TRBJ2-7; perhaps TRBD1 as D (6 bases). Sequenced sample: CD8+ T cells from PBMCs. This clonotype was sampled from a human donor with multiple sclerosis. CDR3 in DNA: TGTGCCAGCAGTTTATTACAGGGCGCCGAGCAGTACTTC. It encodes CASSLLQGAEQYF.